This T cell receptor beta chain appears in the sequencing data of a study of patients and donors after allogeneic stem cell transplantation. The length of the CDR3 is 18 residues. Germline V gives CDR1 SGHVS, CDR2 FNYEAQ. Each CDR3 protein gets one entry after TCRdb re-called the RT-PCR reads with MiXCR. This table has roughly 880,000 distinct CDR3 sequences, roughly 18% appearing once. About this clonotype: An end of the junction differs from the germline gene, which may be a read error.

The chain uses TRBV7-6 and TRBJ2-1, with 10 bases aligning to TRBD2. The TCR sequence derives from a human donor who was either an allogeneic HSCT recipient or a stem cell or donor lymphocyte infusion donor (not recorded which). It is not recorded whose cells these are; they may come from a transplant donor. The sample comprised blood, either unsorted or a sorted T cell fraction (not recorded which). In nucleotides, the CDR3 is TGTGCCAGCAGCTTATCGATGTCTAGCGGGAGCCACTACAATGAGCAGCTCTTC. Amino acids: CASSLSMSSGSHYNEQLF.